This T cell receptor (beta chain) derives from a study of vaccination and CD4 T cells after COVID-19. Study as a whole: Nasal swab PCR had detected SARS-CoV-2 in convalescent patients, some ten mild and one severe. The authors exposed cells to overlapping spike peptides derived from SARS-CoV-2, HCoV-NL63, HCoV-OC43 and HCoV-229E.

To note about this clonotype: Its target is unknown.

Germline assignment: CDR1 MDHEN and CDR2 SYDVKM. The V and J ends lost 7 bases and 2 bases, in that order; junction bases with no gene match: 1. The CDR3 is 12 amino acids. Sequence data for DNA of cultured CD4+ T cells were generated by the Oncomine TCR Beta short-read assay. One entry per CDR3 protein results from TCRdb running MiXCR on the PCR reads. The data hold over 8,500 distinct CDR3 sequences, with roughly a fifth observed a single time. Described treatment: roughly 10-day PBMC culture with coronavirus spike peptide pools or control peptides (ViraFEST assay). Sequenced material: CD4+ T cells from blood, cultured in vitro, taken after SARS-CoV-2 vaccination. This clonotype was obtained from a human donor who had recovered from COVID-19. This chain joins TRBV28 and TRBJ2-7, with TRBD2 matching over 8 bases. The CDR3 sequence is CASTGGPYEQYF. CDR3 sequence (DNA): TGTGCCAGCACGGGAGGGCCCTACGAGCAGTACTTC.